Listed below are T cell receptor beta chains from one sample, sequenced in a study of T-cell reconstitution after alpha-beta-depleted transplantation in children. Using its own MiXCR run on the PCR reads, TCRdb lists one record per CDR3 protein. The sample records fewer than 750,000 distinct CDR3 sequences, approximately 30% being singletons. This specimen consisted of PBMCs, obtained before TCRalphabeta/CD19-depleted stem cell transplant. All receptors come from a boy in the first two years of life with Wiskott-Aldrich syndrome, due to receive a stem cell transplant. Both conserved end residues are part of each CDR3.

j_call: TRBJ2-3; v_call: TRBV20-1; cdr3_length: 11; cdr3_aa: CSASLTDTQYF
j_call: TRBJ2-1; v_call: TRBV5-1; cdr3_length: 15; cdr3_aa: CASSLEDESYNEQFF
j_call: TRBJ1-1; v_call: TRBV20-1; cdr3_length: 14; cdr3_aa: CSARAGTVNTEAFF
j_call: TRBJ2-4; v_call: TRBV20-1; cdr3_length: 15; cdr3_aa: CSAGDSGLAKNIQYF
j_call: TRBJ1-2; v_call: TRBV28; cdr3_length: 14; cdr3_aa: CASSLSSRDYGYTF
j_call: TRBJ2-7; v_call: TRBV29-1; cdr3_length: 12; cdr3_aa: CSARRAGYEQYF
j_call: TRBJ2-2; v_call: TRBV5-1; cdr3_length: 15; cdr3_aa: CASSLETGSTGELFF
j_call: TRBJ2-7; v_call: TRBV7-2; cdr3_length: 15; cdr3_aa: CASCRSGRGGYEQYF
j_call: TRBJ2-2; v_call: TRBV19; cdr3_length: 16; cdr3_aa: CASSKKGFPWTGELFF
j_call: TRBJ2-1; v_call: TRBV20-1; cdr3_length: 13; cdr3_aa: CSAPGQGAVEQFF
j_call: TRBJ2-3; v_call: TRBV20-1; cdr3_length: 16; cdr3_aa: CSARDRGGWITDTQYF
j_call: TRBJ1-6; v_call: TRBV20-1; cdr3_length: 15; cdr3_aa: CSARGGQGIHSPLHF
j_call: TRBJ2-1; v_call: TRBV6-5; cdr3_length: 15; cdr3_aa: CASSYPGQGANEQFF
j_call: TRBJ2-5; v_call: TRBV4-2; cdr3_length: 14; cdr3_aa: CASSQVSGQETQYF
j_call: TRBJ2-1; v_call: TRBV5-4; cdr3_length: 18; cdr3_aa: CASSLPARGTQGSNEQFF
j_call: TRBJ2-7; v_call: TRBV10-3; cdr3_length: 13; cdr3_aa: CAARTTGRGEQYF
j_call: TRBJ2-7; v_call: TRBV5-1; cdr3_length: 14; cdr3_aa: CASSSTGFGDEQYF
j_call: TRBJ1-2; v_call: TRBV7-9; cdr3_length: 14; cdr3_aa: CASSSGQGRYGYTF
j_call: TRBJ2-3; v_call: TRBV20-1; cdr3_length: 11; cdr3_aa: CSASLGNTQYF
j_call: TRBJ2-1; v_call: TRBV3-1; cdr3_length: 18; cdr3_aa: CASSQELGLAGIYNEQFF
j_call: TRBJ2-2; v_call: TRBV9; cdr3_length: 13; cdr3_aa: CASSVEGTGELFF
j_call: TRBJ2-7; v_call: TRBV18; cdr3_length: 15; cdr3_aa: CASSRTSGSINEQYF
j_call: TRBJ2-5; v_call: TRBV5-1; cdr3_length: 15; cdr3_aa: CASNRRRGVQETQYF
j_call: TRBJ1-2; v_call: TRBV2; cdr3_length: 13; cdr3_aa: CASRPRGSYGYTF
j_call: TRBJ2-2; v_call: TRBV5-1; cdr3_length: 14; cdr3_aa: CASSFDQATGELFF
j_call: TRBJ1-4; v_call: TRBV29-1; cdr3_length: 13; cdr3_aa: CSVGRDGGEKLFF
j_call: TRBJ1-3; v_call: TRBV20-1; cdr3_length: 15; cdr3_aa: CCASLGTGSGNTIYF
j_call: TRBJ2-7; v_call: TRBV20-1; cdr3_length: 14; cdr3_aa: CSAAGKTNSYEQYF